This record covers a single T cell receptor beta chain. Its antigen is not identified. This entry belongs to a study of identical twins. Findings and caveats of the study: Beta out-of-frame sequences showed weaker excess sharing between twins. It was cross-sectional statistical analysis, not following the same donors, that the conclusions relied on.

CDR3 size: 12 residues. V gave up 6 bases and J gave up 7 bases; unmatched junction bases: 3. cDNA molecules carried unique molecular identifiers, and template switching added a universal primer site. TCRdb reprocessed the 5' RACE reads via MiXCR and lists one record per CDR3 protein. The sample has about 530,000 distinct CDR3 sequences, roughly 15% seen once. The same data also went into a second study, on yellow fever vaccine responses in identical twins.

The sample consisted of CD4+ T cells sorted from blood. V usage is TRBV12-3 or TRBV12-4 and J usage is TRBJ1-5; TRBD1 matches at 7 bases. This receptor was identified in a woman aged 18-30 years in good health. CDR3 region: CASRGTVQPQHF. The DNA of the CDR3 is TGTGCCAGCAGGGGGACAGTCCAGCCCCAGCATTTT.